One T cell receptor (beta chain) is described in this entry. In the source study's methods: Reference gene primers were amplified, and this amplification served to estimate nucleated cell counts. Clones were read by immunoSEQ multiplex PCR, and TCRdb kept only the in-frame ones, dropping some. The D gene and trimming were derived from the DNA, and the V and J assignments and clone size from that table. The sample has tens of thousands of clones, roughly 88% seen once. This record belongs to a study of blood T cell repertoires in COVID-19. Study background: The origin of the acute and convalescent COVID-19 samples was the United States, Italy and Spain.

Germline V gene lookup returns CDR1 MNHEY and CDR2 SMNVEV (reference sequence). This CDR3 has 17 amino acids. V shed 4 bases and J 5 bases; nucleotides not matched to a gene: 14. Sequencing was carried out using peripheral blood. The receptor comes from a human donor in a cohort sampled during active COVID-19. The chain is built from TRBV27 and TRBJ2-1, with 7 bases matching TRBD2. The CDR3 here is CASSSRLTASGNNEQFF. The CDR3 DNA sequence: TGTGCCAGCAGTTCAAGGCTCACGGCTAGCGGTAACAATGAGCAGTTCTTC.